Described below is a single T cell receptor (beta chain) sequence and its context. This CDR3 comprises 13 residues. CDR1 and CDR2 from the germline V gene are MDHEN and SYDVKM. The V gene lost 6 bases and the J gene lost 8 bases, with 16 bases spanning the gap. The sample originates from a study of siplizumab effects on memory and regulatory T cells. Assays covered roughly 9.8 x 10^4 TCR templates per sample. TCRdb keeps only in-frame clones here, not all; method: immunoSEQ multiplex PCR. Of 65,000 to 70,000 clones in the sample, over 70% were seen once. V and J are TRBV28 and TRBJ1-2; unclear D gene. The clonotype originates from a human donor in good health. Sequencing was done on a sample of Tregs sorted from blood. CDR3 in amino acids: CASSPPGLPGYTF. The CDR3 DNA reads TGTGCCAGCAGCCCCCCGGGCCTCCCGGGCTACACCTTC.